This is a list of T cell receptor beta chains from one sample in a study of T cell responses to AZD1222 COVID-19 vaccine. Profiling relied on immunoSEQ multiplex PCR, and the TCRdb table lists in-frame clones only, not all of them. The sample shows about 31,000 clones, approximately 87% of them seen only once. Sequenced here: peripheral blood, sampled 28 days after the second AZD1222 dose. These receptors originate from an adult who received the AZD1222 COVID-19 vaccine. Each CDR3 is given with its conserved first and last residue. The order of the fields is V gene, J gene, D gene, CDR3 DNA, CDR3 protein. A D gene is named only where the DNA matches it firmly.

v_gene: TRBV19; j_gene: TRBJ1-5; d_gene: NA; CDR3nt: TGTGCCAGTAGTATAGCCATATATCAGCCCCAGCATTTT; CDR3aa: CASSIAIYQPQHF
v_gene: TRBV5-1; j_gene: TRBJ2-2; d_gene: NA; CDR3nt: TGCGCCAGCAGCTCCTCCGTGGGTAGCACCGGGGAGCTGTTTTTT; CDR3aa: CASSSSVGSTGELFF
v_gene: TRBV3-1/TRBV3-2; j_gene: TRBJ1-1; d_gene: NA; CDR3nt: TGTGCCAGCAGCGCCCGACGAAACGGTGAAGCTTTCTTT; CDR3aa: CASSARRNGEAFF
v_gene: TRBV18; j_gene: TRBJ1-5; d_gene: TRBD1; CDR3nt: TGTGCCAGCTCACAAAACGCGGGACAGCTTAATCAGCCCCAGCATTTT; CDR3aa: CASSQNAGQLNQPQHF
v_gene: TRBV11-2; j_gene: TRBJ2-3; d_gene: TRBD2; CDR3nt: TGTGCCAGCAGCTCCCGTCTAGCGGGGGGGGCCCTAGATACGCAGTATTTT; CDR3aa: CASSSRLAGGALDTQYF
v_gene: TRBV19; j_gene: TRBJ1-5; d_gene: NA; CDR3nt: TGTGCCAGTAGTATGTCGGCAGGGGACCAGCCCCAGCATTTT; CDR3aa: CASSMSAGDQPQHF
v_gene: TRBV15; j_gene: TRBJ2-3; d_gene: NA; CDR3nt: TGTGCCACCAGCAGAGAAGGGGGCTTTACTAGCGGTGATACGCAGTATTTT; CDR3aa: CATSREGGFTSGDTQYF
v_gene: TRBV4-3; j_gene: TRBJ2-3; d_gene: NA; CDR3nt: TGCGCCAGCAGCCAGGGGCGGGGGCGGGCTGATACGCAGTATTTT; CDR3aa: CASSQGRGRADTQYF
v_gene: TRBV5-8; j_gene: TRBJ2-3; d_gene: TRBD1; CDR3nt: TGTGCCAGCAGCTTTGACAGGGCCACAGATACGCAGTATTTT; CDR3aa: CASSFDRATDTQYF
v_gene: TRBV25-1; j_gene: TRBJ1-1; d_gene: NA; CDR3nt: TGTGCCAGCAGTGACGCTTTGTCCTGGGAAGCTTTCTTT; CDR3aa: CASSDALSWEAFF
v_gene: TRBV19; j_gene: TRBJ2-1; d_gene: TRBD1; CDR3nt: TGTGCCAGTAGCCCGGCCCCGGGACAGGGTCCCAATGAGCAGTTCTTC; CDR3aa: CASSPAPGQGPNEQFF
v_gene: TRBV18; j_gene: TRBJ2-7; d_gene: NA; CDR3nt: TGTGCCAGCTCACCACCCGGGAGCCCTGGGGGTGAGCAGTACTTC; CDR3aa: CASSPPGSPGGEQYF
v_gene: TRBV6-5; j_gene: TRBJ2-5; d_gene: NA; CDR3nt: TGTGCCAGCAGTTACACCGGGACTTTGCAAGAGACCCAGTACTTC; CDR3aa: CASSYTGTLQETQYF
v_gene: TRBV27; j_gene: TRBJ1-2; d_gene: NA; CDR3nt: TGTGCCAGCAGTTACCGGGACCTTACGGGAGGCTACACCTTC; CDR3aa: CASSYRDLTGGYTF
v_gene: TRBV11-2; j_gene: TRBJ1-3; d_gene: NA; CDR3nt: TGTGCCAGCAGCCCCCTCCGGGACCAACCAGCGAGGGGAAACACCATATATTTT; CDR3aa: CASSPLRDQPARGNTIYF
v_gene: TRBV7-3; j_gene: TRBJ1-3; d_gene: TRBD1; CDR3nt: TGTGCCAGCAGCCCACAGGGGACCTCTGGAAACACCATATATTTT; CDR3aa: CASSPQGTSGNTIYF
v_gene: TRBV2; j_gene: TRBJ2-6; d_gene: NA; CDR3nt: TGTGCCAGCATAGAGGACGTCGCTGGGGCCAACGTCCTGACTTTC; CDR3aa: CASIEDVAGANVLTF
v_gene: TRBV5-6; j_gene: TRBJ2-5; d_gene: TRBD2; CDR3nt: TGTGCCAGCAACCCGGGAGGCCAAGAGACCCAGTACTTC; CDR3aa: CASNPGGQETQYF
v_gene: TRBV4-2; j_gene: TRBJ1-1; d_gene: TRBD1; CDR3nt: TGTGCCAGCAGCCAAGCACAGGGGGCAGGCACTGAAGCTTTCTTT; CDR3aa: CASSQAQGAGTEAFF